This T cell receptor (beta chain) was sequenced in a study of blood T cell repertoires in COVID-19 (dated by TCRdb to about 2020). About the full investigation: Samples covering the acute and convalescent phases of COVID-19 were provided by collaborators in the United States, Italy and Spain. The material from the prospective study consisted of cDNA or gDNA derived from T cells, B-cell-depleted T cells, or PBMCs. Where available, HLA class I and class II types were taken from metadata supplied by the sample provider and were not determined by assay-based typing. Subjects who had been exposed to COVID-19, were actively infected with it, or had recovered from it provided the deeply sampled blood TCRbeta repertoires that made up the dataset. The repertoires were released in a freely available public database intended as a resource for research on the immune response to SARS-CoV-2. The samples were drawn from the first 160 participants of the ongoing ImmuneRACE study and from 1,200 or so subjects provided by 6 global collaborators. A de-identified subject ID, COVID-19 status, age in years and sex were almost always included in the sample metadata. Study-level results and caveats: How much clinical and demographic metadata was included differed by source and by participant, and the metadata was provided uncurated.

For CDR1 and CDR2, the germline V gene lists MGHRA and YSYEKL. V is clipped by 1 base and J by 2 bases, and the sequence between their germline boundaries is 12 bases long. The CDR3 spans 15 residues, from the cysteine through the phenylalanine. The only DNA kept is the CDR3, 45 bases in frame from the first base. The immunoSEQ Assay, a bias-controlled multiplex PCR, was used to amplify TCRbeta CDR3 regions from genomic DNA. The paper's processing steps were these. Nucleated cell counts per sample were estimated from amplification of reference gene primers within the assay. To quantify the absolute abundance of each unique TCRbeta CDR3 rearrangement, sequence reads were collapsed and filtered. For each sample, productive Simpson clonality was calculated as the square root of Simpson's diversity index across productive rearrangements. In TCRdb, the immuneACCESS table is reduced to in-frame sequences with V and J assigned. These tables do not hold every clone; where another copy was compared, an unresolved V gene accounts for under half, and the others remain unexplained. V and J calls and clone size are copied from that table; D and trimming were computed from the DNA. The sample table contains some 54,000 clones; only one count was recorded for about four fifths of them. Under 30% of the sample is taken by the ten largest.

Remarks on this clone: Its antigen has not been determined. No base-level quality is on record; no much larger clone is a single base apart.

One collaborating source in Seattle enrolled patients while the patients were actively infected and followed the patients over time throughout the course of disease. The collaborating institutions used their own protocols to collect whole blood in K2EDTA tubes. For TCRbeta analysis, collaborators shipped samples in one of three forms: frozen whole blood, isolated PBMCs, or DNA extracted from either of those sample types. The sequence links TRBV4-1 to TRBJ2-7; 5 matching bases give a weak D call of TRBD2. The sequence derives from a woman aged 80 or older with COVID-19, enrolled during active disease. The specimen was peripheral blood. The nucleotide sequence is TGCGCCAGCAGCCAAGGGAGAGGGATTCCCTACGAGCAGTACTTC. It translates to CASSQGRGIPYEQYF.